Detailed here is one TCR beta chain. Its antigen is as yet unknown. The data were taken from a study of cytomegalovirus exposure and HLA in healthy donors. V lost 1 base to trimming and J lost 0 bases, with 9 bases between them. The CDR3 runs 15 residues. Looked up from germline, CDR1 is SGHVS and CDR2 is FQNEAQ. Healthy bone marrow donors supplied every sample. The primer mix had 60 Vbeta and 13 Jbeta primers. Original handling: A follow-up analysis tallied some 80 million unique TCR beta chains, roughly 11 million shared. Only in-frame clones appear in the TCRdb table, and some are missing; sequencing was by immunoSEQ multiplex PCR. The DNA was the basis for D and trimming; V, J and clone size are from that table. The table shows approximately 130,000 clones, with approximately 78% occurring only once. General study findings and limits: The productive fraction for most TCR beta V segments was about 87% or about 30% in an earlier analysis. Using the classifier, cytomegalovirus status was reportedly diagnosed with high specificity and sensitivity.

The sequence was obtained from a woman aged 40-49 years in good health and CMV-seropositive. The chain combines TRBV7-8 with TRBJ1-1; D unclear. What was sequenced was PBMCs. CDR3 protein: CASSLDHSMNTEAFF. CDR3 nucleotides: TGTGCCAGCAGCTTAGATCACAGCATGAACACTGAAGCTTTCTTT.